A selection of T cell receptor beta chains follows, all from one sample in a study of cytomegalovirus exposure and HLA in healthy donors. TCRdb's copy holds only in-frame clones and misses some; the assay was immunoSEQ multiplex PCR. The table includes about 78,000 clones, 90% to 96% detected once. Specimen: PBMCs. These receptors were taken from a man aged 18-30 years in good health and CMV-seropositive. Each CDR3 is given with its conserved first and last residue. The order of the fields is J gene, D gene, V gene, clone size, CDR3 protein, CDR3 DNA. The D gene is left open where the match is weak. Where a row states a size, it is once, few, many or the class of an expanded clone; other rows omit it.

J: TRBJ2-1; D: .; V: TRBV30; size: .; CDR3: CAWSVQEGNEQFF; DNA: TGTGCCTGGAGTGTACAGGAGGGGAATGAGCAGTTCTTC
J: TRBJ2-4; D: TRBD2; V: TRBV9; size: .; CDR3: CASSSRTSGRDQYF; DNA: TGTGCCAGCAGCTCTCGGACTAGCGGGAGGGATCAGTACTTC
J: TRBJ2-7; D: .; V: TRBV5-4; size: .; CDR3: CATRAGNSYEQYF; DNA: TGTGCCACCCGAGCGGGTAACTCCTACGAGCAGTACTTC
J: TRBJ2-7; D: TRBD2; V: TRBV27; size: .; CDR3: CASSFTSGPYEQYF; DNA: TGTGCCAGCAGTTTTACTAGCGGGCCATACGAGCAGTACTTC
J: TRBJ1-1; D: TRBD1; V: TRBV7-2; size: .; CDR3: CASSLDGGQLEAFF; DNA: TGTGCCAGCAGCTTAGACGGGGGACAGCTTGAAGCTTTCTTT
J: TRBJ2-7; D: .; V: TRBV28; size: .; CDR3: CASSPGQLYEQYF; DNA: TGTGCCAGCAGTCCAGGACAGCTGTACGAGCAGTACTTC
J: TRBJ2-1; D: .; V: TRBV14; size: .; CDR3: CASSQAPNEQFF; DNA: TGTGCCAGCAGCCAAGCCCCTAATGAGCAGTTCTTC
J: TRBJ2-7; D: TRBD1; V: TRBV11-2; size: .; CDR3: CASSLGGQVPFYEQYF; DNA: TGTGCCAGCAGCTTGGGGGGACAGGTTCCCTTCTACGAGCAGTACTTC
J: TRBJ1-2; D: TRBD1; V: TRBV7-2; size: .; CDR3: CASSEGQVLNYGYTF; DNA: TGTGCCAGCAGCGAGGGACAGGTCCTTAACTATGGCTACACCTTC
J: TRBJ2-1; D: .; V: TRBV7-8; size: .; CDR3: CASSPQLASSSYNEQFF; DNA: TGTGCCAGCAGCCCCCAACTAGCTTCTAGCTCCTACAATGAGCAGTTCTTC
J: TRBJ1-3; D: .; V: TRBV25-1; size: .; CDR3: CASTPGTPKFSSGNTIYF; DNA: TGTGCCAGCACCCCCGGGACACCCAAATTTAGCTCTGGAAACACCATATATTTT
J: TRBJ2-2; D: .; V: TRBV27; size: .; CDR3: CASRRGAGELFF; DNA: TGTGCCAGCAGGAGAGGAGCCGGGGAGCTGTTTTTT
J: TRBJ2-7; D: .; V: TRBV27; size: once; CDR3: CASSFLREQYF; DNA: TGTGCCAGCAGTTTTCTTCGCGAGCAGTACTTC
J: TRBJ1-2; D: TRBD1; V: TRBV30; size: .; CDR3: CASHRGQKYGYTF; DNA: TGTGCCTCCCACCGGGGACAGAAATATGGCTACACCTTC
J: TRBJ2-3; D: .; V: TRBV29-1; size: .; CDR3: CSVEDMGQTSGSTDTQYF; DNA: TGCAGCGTTGAAGATATGGGGCAGACCTCGGGTAGCACAGATACGCAGTATTTT
J: TRBJ2-1; D: TRBD2; V: TRBV5-1; size: once; CDR3: CASSWGLADYNEQFF; DNA: TGCGCCAGCAGCTGGGGACTAGCGGACTACAATGAGCAGTTCTTC
J: TRBJ2-1; D: TRBD1; V: TRBV28; size: .; CDR3: CASSSPGQGYNEQFF; DNA: TGTGCCAGCAGTTCCCCGGGACAGGGCTACAATGAGCAGTTCTTC
J: TRBJ2-1; D: .; V: TRBV5-3; size: .; CDR3: CARSHPTYRVGRYNEQFF; DNA: TGTGCCAGAAGCCACCCCACCTACAGGGTAGGTAGGTACAATGAGCAGTTCTTC
J: TRBJ1-2; D: TRBD1; V: TRBV13; size: .; CDR3: CASSFSSETGHGYTF; DNA: TGTGCCAGCAGCTTTAGTTCGGAGACAGGGCATGGCTACACCTTC
J: TRBJ2-3; D: .; V: TRBV1; size: .; CDR3: CTSNLAGDMDTQYF; DNA: TGCACCAGCAACCTAGCGGGAGATATGGATACGCAGTATTTT
J: TRBJ2-3; D: .; V: TRBV5-1; size: .; CDR3: CASSLEGGQFNSDTQYF; DNA: TGCGCCAGCAGCTTGGAAGGTGGACAGTTTAATTCAGATACGCAGTATTTT
J: TRBJ1-4; D: TRBD1; V: TRBV6-1; size: .; CDR3: CASSRQGGLEKLFF; DNA: TGTGCCAGCAGTCGACAGGGCGGGCTTGAAAAACTGTTTTTT
J: TRBJ1-5; D: .; V: TRBV27; size: .; CDR3: CASSLSNQPQHF; DNA: TGTGCCAGCTCACTTAGCAATCAGCCCCAGCATTTT
J: TRBJ2-7; D: TRBD1; V: TRBV27; size: .; CDR3: CASTRDSYEQYF; DNA: TGTGCCAGCACCCGGGACAGCTACGAGCAGTACTTC
J: TRBJ2-1; D: TRBD2; V: TRBV19; size: .; CDR3: CASRKGVGLAGVYEQFF; DNA: TGTGCCAGTCGAAAGGGTGTGGGACTAGCGGGAGTGTATGAGCAGTTCTTC
J: TRBJ2-5; D: .; V: TRBV6-5; size: .; CDR3: CASGGETQYF; DNA: TGTGCCAGCGGGGGGGAGACCCAGTACTTC
J: TRBJ2-7; D: TRBD2; V: TRBV6-4; size: .; CDR3: CASVAGTRSHEQYF; DNA: TGTGCCAGCGTCGCCGGGACTAGGAGCCACGAGCAGTACTTC
J: TRBJ1-1; D: TRBD1; V: TRBV10-1; size: .; CDR3: CASSEDRGGTEAFF; DNA: TGCGCCAGCAGTGAGGACAGGGGAGGCACTGAAGCTTTCTTT
J: TRBJ1-1; D: .; V: TRBV30; size: .; CDR3: CAWSRVGTEAFF; DNA: TGTGCCTGGAGTCGGGTGGGCACTGAAGCTTTCTTT
J: TRBJ2-1; D: TRBD1; V: TRBV4-1; size: .; CDR3: CATGTGYNEQFF; DNA: TGCGCCACCGGGACAGGTTACAATGAGCAGTTCTTC
J: TRBJ2-1; D: .; V: TRBV18; size: .; CDR3: CASSPGGGGEQFF; DNA: TGTGCCAGCTCACCCGGTGGGGGAGGTGAGCAGTTCTTC
J: TRBJ2-7; D: .; V: TRBV7-3; size: .; CDR3: CASSLMGGADYEQYF; DNA: TGTGCCAGCAGCTTAATGGGCGGGGCCGACTACGAGCAGTACTTC
J: TRBJ2-3; D: TRBD2; V: TRBV10-1; size: .; CDR3: CASSGTSGIGESTDTQYF; DNA: TGCGCCAGCAGCGGGACTAGCGGCATAGGGGAGAGCACAGATACGCAGTATTTT
J: TRBJ2-1; D: .; V: TRBV10-3; size: .; CDR3: CAISQGHGEQFF; DNA: TGTGCCATCAGTCAGGGACACGGAGAGCAGTTCTTC
J: TRBJ1-1; D: .; V: TRBV29-1; size: .; CDR3: CSAYRDTEAFF; DNA: TGCAGCGCCTACAGGGATACTGAAGCTTTCTTT
J: TRBJ1-1; D: .; V: TRBV6-5; size: .; CDR3: CASSRSRTEAFF; DNA: TGTGCCAGCAGCCGAAGTCGGACAGAGGCTTTCTTT
J: TRBJ1-1; D: .; V: TRBV27; size: .; CDR3: CASYPQRGAASATEAFF; DNA: TGTGCCAGCTATCCCCAGCGGGGGGCCGCCTCCGCCACTGAAGCTTTCTTT
J: TRBJ1-1; D: TRBD1; V: TRBV19; size: .; CDR3: CASSVTGGFTEAFF; DNA: TGTGCCAGTAGTGTCACAGGGGGCTTTACTGAAGCTTTCTTT
J: TRBJ2-3; D: TRBD2; V: TRBV27; size: .; CDR3: CASSYTAGGVYTQYF; DNA: TGTGCCAGCAGTTACACGGCGGGAGGGGTATATACGCAGTATTTT
J: TRBJ1-1; D: .; V: TRBV2; size: once; CDR3: CASRTPRNTEAFF; DNA: TGTGCCAGCAGAACCCCCAGGAACACTGAAGCTTTCTTT
J: TRBJ1-1; D: .; V: TRBV27; size: .; CDR3: CASSLAGWNTEAFF; DNA: TGTGCCAGCAGTCTGGCAGGGTGGAACACTGAAGCTTTCTTT
J: TRBJ2-2; D: TRBD2; V: TRBV7-9; size: .; CDR3: CASSSTSGRAGELFF; DNA: TGTGCCAGCAGCTCGACTAGCGGGAGGGCTGGGGAGCTGTTTTTT
J: TRBJ1-5; D: .; V: TRBV14; size: .; CDR3: CASSPTGLNQPQHF; DNA: TGTGCCAGCAGCCCGACAGGTCTCAATCAGCCCCAGCATTTT
J: TRBJ2-7; D: TRBD2; V: TRBV6-5; size: .; CDR3: CASSYGGGRGWEQYF; DNA: TGTGCCAGCAGTTACGGGGGGGGACGGGGATGGGAGCAGTACTTC
J: TRBJ1-3; D: .; V: TRBV2; size: .; CDR3: CASMGLVLSGNTIYF; DNA: TGTGCCAGCATGGGACTCGTTTTATCTGGAAACACCATATATTTT
J: TRBJ1-4; D: TRBD1; V: TRBV5-8; size: .; CDR3: CASSLLEQGREKLFF; DNA: TGTGCCAGCAGCTTGTTAGAACAGGGGAGGGAAAAACTGTTTTTT
J: TRBJ1-1; D: .; V: TRBV11-2; size: .; CDR3: CASSLDTQGNTEAFF; DNA: TGTGCCAGCAGCTTAGATACCCAGGGAAACACTGAAGCTTTCTTT
J: TRBJ2-7; D: TRBD2; V: TRBV18; size: .; CDR3: CASSPSAGAYEQYF; DNA: TGTGCCAGCTCACCGTCCGCGGGAGCTTACGAGCAGTACTTC